The 29 T cell receptor beta chains listed next were all sequenced from one sample in a study of cytomegalovirus exposure and HLA in healthy donors. This PCR relied on a set of 60 Vbeta primers and 13 Jbeta primers. Clones were read by immunoSEQ multiplex PCR, and TCRdb kept only the in-frame ones, dropping some. In the table there are more than 150,000 clones, around 80% of which are singletons. The sample comprised PBMCs. These receptors originate from a girl aged 5-17 years in good health and CMV-seropositive.

The chain is built from TRBV23-1 and TRBJ1-1; a weak D match, TRBD1 (6 bases). TRBV23-1 carries the ORF label, with uncertain function. The length of the CDR3 is 15 residues. V lost 3 bases and J lost 1, with 12 bases in between. The CDR3 coding sequence is TGCGCCAGCAGTCAGGTTGACAGGAGGAACACTGAAGCTTTCTTT. This encodes CASSQVDRRNTEAFF.

This clone was picked up one time. This chain joins TRBV29-1 and TRBJ2-5; 11 positions agree with TRBD2. CDR1 SQVTM and CDR2 ANQGSEA come from the germline V gene. This CDR3 has 16 residues. V lost 4 bases and J lost 2; bases outside the gene matches: 9. CDR3 sequence reads: CSVGGASGRYQETQYF. CDR3 in DNA: TGCAGCGTTGGGGGGGCTAGCGGGAGGTATCAAGAGACCCAGTACTTC. Full variable domain (rest looked up from reference TRBV29-1 and TRBJ2-5): SAVISQKPSRDICQRGTSLTIQCQVDSQVTMMFWYRQQPGQSLTLIATANQGSEATYESGFVIDKFPISRPNLTFSTLTVSNMSPEDSSIYLCSVGGASGRYQETQYFGPGTRLLVL.

The chain uses TRBV27 and TRBJ1-2; 7 nucleotides align to TRBD1. CDR1 and CDR2 from the germline V gene are MNHEY and SMNVEV (reference sequence). This CDR3 has 13 amino acids. The ends lost 4 bases at V and 5 bases at J; junction bases unmatched: 4. CDR3 in DNA: TGTGCCAGCAGTTCGGACAGGTTATATGGCTACACCTTC. Translation: CASSSDRLYGYTF.

The sample holds one count of this clone. V and J are TRBV11-2 and TRBJ2-3; 8 bases are a match to TRBD2. V shed 5 bases and J 0 bases; nucleotides not matched to a gene: 4. The CDR3 consists of 15 residues. CDR1 SGHAT and CDR2 FQNNGV come from the germline V gene. CDR3: CASSRSGASTDTQYF. CDR3 nucleotides: TGTGCCAGCAGCCGTAGCGGGGCTAGCACAGATACGCAGTATTTT.

The rearrangement links TRBV7-9 to TRBJ2-2; 8 nucleotides line up with TRBD2. Germline CDR1 is SEHNR and CDR2 is FQNEAQ (reference sequence). V shed 2 bases, J shed 1 base, and the junction held 3 bases outside the gene matches. The CDR3 runs to 16 residues. CDR3 sequence: CASSLFLAGNTGELFF. The CDR3 DNA reads TGTGCCAGCAGCTTATTTCTAGCGGGGAACACCGGGGAGCTGTTTTTT.

As regards this clone: Germline is not matched at one junction end, which may reflect a read error. J is TRBJ2-7 and V is TRBV7-7; TRBD1 is a possible D gene (6 bases). CDR3 length: 14 amino acids. Germline V gene data show CDR1 as SSHAT and CDR2 as FNYEAQ (reference sequence). CDR3 bases: TGTGCTAGCAGCTTAGAACAGGGTGGCCACGAGCAGTACTTC. Its translation: CASSLEQGGHEQYF.

The V call is TRBV2, the J call TRBJ1-1, with D hard to call. The CDR3 contains 16 residues. The V gene's germline CDR1 is SNHLY and CDR2 FYNNEI. With 6 bases removed from V and 4 bases from J, the gap between germline ends came to 21 bases. The CDR3 reads CASRKTVRDLSTEAFF. Here the CDR3 DNA reads TGTGCCAGCAGAAAAACAGTGCGCGATCTTAGCACTGAAGCTTTCTTT.

The table lists this clone with a few counts. V gene TRBV7-6 combines with J gene TRBJ2-3; possible D gene TRBD2, 5 bases. Germline V gives CDR1 SGHVS, CDR2 FNYEAQ. The V end lost 4 bases, the J end lost 2 bases, and 22 bases lay between the germline ends. This CDR3 has 18 amino acids. Here the CDR3 reads CASSSPLRDLGNTDTQYF. The CDR3 DNA reads as TGTGCCAGCAGCTCCCCTCTACGTGACCTCGGGAACACAGATACGCAGTATTTT.

The chain employs TRBV7-9 and TRBJ2-7; 7 bases map to TRBD2. The CDR3 loop spans 15 amino acids. From germline, CDR1 is SEHNR and CDR2 FQNEAQ (reference sequence). The J segment lost 5 bases and the V segment lost 1 base, leaving 8 bases of the junction unmatched. CDR3 sequence (DNA): TGTGCCAGCAGCTTAGAGGGCGGGAGAGCCAACGAGCAGTACTTC. The encoded protein is CASSLEGGRANEQYF.

The chain combines TRBV5-1 with TRBJ2-6; D may be TRBD1 (5 bases). In germline, CDR1 is SGHRS, CDR2 YFSETQ. The CDR3 contains 15 residues. Between the trimmed V and J ends, which lost 4 bases and 2 bases, there was a span of 10 bases. DNA of the CDR3: TGCGCCAGCAGCCCCAGGGTACCTGGGGCCAACGTCCTGACTTTC. Translation gives CASSPRVPGANVLTF.

The V and J genes are TRBV27 and TRBJ1-4; TRBD1 is a possible D gene (6 bases). V was cut by 3 bases and J by 8 bases, with 16 bases left in between. The CDR3 spans 15 residues. Germline V gives CDR1 MNHEY, CDR2 SMNVEV (reference sequence). This CDR3 reads CASSFEGHPREKLFF. The CDR3 DNA is TGTGCCAGCAGTTTCGAGGGACACCCTAGGGAAAAACTGTTTTTT.

This clone was recorded once. V and J are TRBV6-5 and TRBJ2-1, with TRBD1 as a possible D gene (7 bases). Germline V gene lookup returns CDR1 MNHEY and CDR2 SVGAGI. The CDR3 has 16 amino acids. V was cut by 2 bases and J by 1 base, with 12 bases left in between. CDR3 in DNA: TGTGCCAGCAGTTACCAGGGGGGAGGATCCTACAATGAGCAGTTCTTC. This translates into CASSYQGGGSYNEQFF.

This clone was detected a few times. The genes are TRBV5-4 and TRBJ2-7; D possibly corresponds to TRBD1 (6 bases). CDR3 length: 14 residues. The V and J ends lost 4 bases and 2 bases respectively, with 13 bases between them. The V gene's germline CDR1 is SGHNT and CDR2 YYREEE (reference sequence). The CDR3 coding sequence is TGTGCCAGCAGCCCGGGACAAGGACCCTACGAGCAGTACTTC. This codes for CASSPGQGPYEQYF. The complete variable domain, with remaining parts taken from reference TRBV5-4 and TRBJ2-7, reads ETGVTQSPTHLIKTRGQQVTLRCSSQSGHNTVSWYQQALGQGPQFIFQYYREEENGRGNFPPRFSGLQFPNYSSELNVNALELDDSALYLCASSPGQGPYEQYFGPGTRLTVT.

CDR3 in amino acids: CASRQDREFEQYF. CDR3 DNA: TGTGCCAGCAGGCAGGACAGGGAGTTCGAGCAGTACTTC. The chain joins TRBV6-5 to TRBJ2-7; 8 bases map to TRBD1. CDR1 is MNHEY, CDR2 SVGAGI, per germline. The CDR3 contains 13 residues. The J segment lost 6 bases and the V segment lost 6 bases, leaving 7 bases of the junction unmatched.

The rearrangement uses TRBV19 and TRBJ2-7; possibly TRBD1 for D (6 bases). With 5 bases removed from V and 5 bases from J, the gap between germline ends came to 16 bases. The germline V gene encodes CDR1 LNHDA and CDR2 SQIVND (reference sequence). This CDR3 has 14 residues. This chain's CDR3 is CASSQSTGFHEQYF. The CDR3, as DNA: TGTGCCAGTAGTCAATCCACAGGGTTCCACGAGCAGTACTTC.

The chain links TRBV18 to TRBJ2-5; D is uncertain. Germline CDR1 is KGHSH and CDR2 is LQKENI. The V and J ends lost 3 bases and 8 bases respectively, with 7 bases between them. This CDR3 has 11 residues. The DNA for the CDR3 is TGTGCCAGCTCACCCGGTAACACCCAGTACTTC. Amino acids: CASSPGNTQYF.

The V and J genes are TRBV27 and TRBJ2-1; 7 bases map to TRBD2. V lost 8 bases and J lost 5; bases outside the gene matches: 15. Germline V CDR1 and CDR2: MNHEY, SMNVEV (reference sequence). This CDR3 spans 16 amino acids. This CDR3 reads CASVSGPSGRDNEQFF. The CDR3 DNA reads TGTGCCAGCGTTAGCGGGCCCTCTGGTCGGGACAATGAGCAGTTCTTC.

V is TRBV6-5 and J is TRBJ1-2; D gene unclear. V was shortened by 5 bases and J by 7 bases, with 11 bases between the two germline ends. Looked up from germline, CDR1 is MNHEY and CDR2 is SVGAGI. CDR3 length equals 12 residues. CDR3 nucleotide sequence: TGTGCCAGCAGTGGAGCGGGGTTTGGCTACACCTTC. This translates into CASSGAGFGYTF.

The gene calls are TRBV6-6 and TRBJ2-3; 9 nucleotides line up with TRBD2. The CDR3 spans 13 residues. Germline CDR1 MNHNY, CDR2 SVGAGI (reference sequence). Trimming at V came to 8 bases and at J to 4 bases, leaving 4 bases not matched to a gene. The CDR3 region is CASRREGADTQYF. CDR3 DNA sequence: TGTGCCAGCCGGCGGGAGGGGGCAGATACGCAGTATTTT.

CDR3: CASSLGAGLADTQYF. In DNA form, the CDR3 reads TGTGCCAGCAGCTTAGGGGCGGGACTGGCAGATACGCAGTATTTT. The chain couples TRBV7-3 to TRBJ2-3; the D gene is possibly TRBD2 (6 bases). This CDR3 has 15 residues. The germline V gene encodes CDR1 SGHTA and CDR2 FQGTGA. Between the trimmed V and J ends, which lost 2 bases and 4 bases, there was a span of 13 bases.

This sequence joins TRBV27 and TRBJ1-1; 8 nucleotides agree with TRBD1. This CDR3 has 14 amino acids. CDR1 and CDR2 from the germline V gene are MNHEY and SMNVEV (reference sequence). Losses at the gene ends were 2 bases for V and 1 base for J; bases not matched to a gene: 0. CDR3 sequence reads: CASSLQGANTEAFF. CDR3 bases: TGTGCCAGCAGTTTACAGGGGGCGAACACTGAAGCTTTCTTT.

This clone was found once. The gene calls are TRBV5-1 and TRBJ1-1; TRBD1 matches 9 bases. Germline-derived CDR1 and CDR2 are SGHRS and YFSETQ. CDR3 length: 17 amino acids. The V gene end was trimmed by 0 bases and the J gene end by 1 base; junction bases not matched to a gene: 7. In nucleotides, the CDR3 is TGCGCCAGCAGCTTGGTCCCACAGGGGGCCGGGAACACTGAAGCTTTCTTT. Translation gives CASSLVPQGAGNTEAFF. Looking up the rest from reference TRBV5-1 and TRBJ1-1 gives the full variable domain: KAGVTQTPRYLIKTRGQQVTLSCSPISGHRSVSWYQQTPGQGLQFLFEYFSETQRNKGNFPGRFSGRQFSNSRSEMNVSTLELGDSALYLCASSLVPQGAGNTEAFFGQGTRLTVV.

The CDR3 sequence: CASTLPEGVSSYNEQFF. CDR3 bases: TGTGCCAGCACCCTCCCAGAGGGGGTAAGCTCCTACAATGAGCAGTTCTTC. V gene TRBV5-6 combines with J gene TRBJ2-1; a possible D gene is TRBD1 (6 bases). The CDR3 spans 17 residues. The V end lost 6 bases, the J end lost 0 bases, and 19 bases lay between the germline ends. CDR1 and CDR2 (germline): SGHDT, YYEEEE. Full variable domain (outside the CDR3, taken from reference TRBV5-6 and TRBJ2-1): DAGVTQSPTHLIKTRGQQVTLRCSPKSGHDTVSWYQQALGQGPQFIFQYYEEEERQRGNFPDRFSGHQFPNYSSELNVNALLLGDSALYLCASTLPEGVSSYNEQFFGPGTRLTVL.

The chain joins TRBV7-9 to TRBJ2-7; 8 nucleotides align to TRBD1. J gave up 4 bases and V 3 bases, and 8 bases lay outside the gene matches. From germline, CDR1 is SEHNR and CDR2 FQNEAQ (reference sequence). This CDR3 spans 15 amino acids. CDR3 sequence: CASSFAAGGIYEQYF. DNA of the CDR3: TGTGCCAGCAGCTTCGCGGCAGGGGGCATTTACGAGCAGTACTTC.

The chain couples TRBV7-2 to TRBJ1-3, with D perhaps TRBD1 (6 bases). CDR1 SGHTA and CDR2 FQGNSA come from the germline V gene. Trimming pared 1 base from V and 2 bases from J, leaving 6 bases between. The CDR3 has 14 residues. CDR3 DNA sequence: TGTGCCAGCAGCTTAGACAGGGCTGGAAACACCATATATTTT. Its protein is CASSLDRAGNTIYF.

CDR3 in DNA: TGTGCCAGCAGCTGGTGGTGTAGGACAGGGGGAGGCTATGGCTACACCTTC. Encoded protein: CASSWWCRTGGGYGYTF. The V and J genes are TRBV7-9 and TRBJ1-2; TRBD1 matches 10 bases. CDR1 is SEHNR and CDR2 is FQNEAQ in the germline V gene (reference sequence). V was pared by 4 bases and J by 4 bases, with 12 bases of the junction left unmatched. The CDR3 is 17 amino acids.

The V and J genes are TRBV19 and TRBJ2-7, with TRBD2 matching 8 bases. J lost 3 bases, V lost 5 bases, and 9 bases had no gene match. This CDR3 comprises 15 residues. Germline assignment: CDR1 LNHDA and CDR2 SQIVND (reference sequence). DNA of the CDR3: TGTGCCAGTAGTCTAGCCGGGACTAGTAACTACGAGCAGTACTTC. It codes for CASSLAGTSNYEQYF. The full variable domain, in which reference TRBV19 and TRBJ2-7 provide the parts outside the CDR3, is DGGITQSPKYLFRKEGQNVTLSCEQNLNHDAMYWYRQDPGQGLRLIYYSQIVNDFQKGDIAEGYSVSREKKESFPLTVTSAQKNPTAFYLCASSLAGTSNYEQYFGPGTRLTVT.

The V call is TRBV19, the J call TRBJ1-1; no definite D call. V dropped 3 bases and J dropped 0 bases, with 14 bases sitting between them. The CDR3 runs 16 residues. Per germline, CDR1 LNHDA and CDR2 SQIVND (reference sequence). The CDR3 nucleotides are TGTGCCAGTAGTATTGGTCGGCGGCGCTTGAACACTGAAGCTTTCTTT. The encoded protein is CASSIGRRRLNTEAFF.

The V gene is TRBV2, the J gene TRBJ1-5, with D uncertain. CDR1 SNHLY and CDR2 FYNNEI come from the germline V gene. This CDR3 is built from 14 residues. Trimming stripped 7 bases from V and 0 bases from J, with 10 bases between. CDR3: CASTAGFSNQPQHF. DNA of the CDR3: TGTGCCAGCACTGCAGGCTTTAGCAATCAGCCCCAGCATTTT.